These T cell receptor beta chains were read from a single sample in a study of somatic mutations in cytotoxic T cells in rheumatoid arthritis. Repertoires were generated with immunoSEQ multiplex PCR, while TCRdb's copy carries only in-frame clones and drops some. The sample lists some 6,700 clones, 75% occurring once. Sequencing used CD8+ T cells sorted from blood. These receptors were collected from a woman aged 55-69 years in good health. CDR3s include the opening cysteine and the closing phenylalanine or tryptophan. A D gene is named only where the DNA matches it firmly. Rows may omit the clone size; those that give it use once, few, many or a size class.

CDR3 DNA: TGCGCCAGCAGCCAAGAGGGCGGGGGCCAAGAGACCCAGTACTTC
CDR3 protein: CASSQEGGGQETQYF
clone size: .
V gene: TRBV4-1
D gene: TRBD2
J gene: TRBJ2-5

CDR3 DNA: TGTGCCAGCAGTAGGGACAGGTTAATTAATGAGCAGTTCTTC
CDR3 protein: CASSRDRLINEQFF
clone size: .
V gene: TRBV14
D gene: TRBD1
J gene: TRBJ2-1

CDR3 DNA: TGTGCCAGCAGCCAAGAGGGGGGGGGAGGTTATGAGCAGTTCTTC
CDR3 protein: CASSQEGGGGYEQFF
clone size: .
V gene: TRBV4-2
D gene: TRBD2
J gene: TRBJ2-1

CDR3 DNA: TGTGCCAGCAGTGAGGGAGGCGAGCAGTTCTTC
CDR3 protein: CASSEGGEQFF
clone size: .
V gene: TRBV2
D gene: .
J gene: TRBJ2-1

CDR3 DNA: TGTGCCAGTAGATCTGGGACAGAAAATTATAGCAATCAGCCCCAGCATTTT
CDR3 protein: CASRSGTENYSNQPQHF
clone size: .
V gene: TRBV19
D gene: TRBD1
J gene: TRBJ1-5

CDR3 DNA: TGTGCCAGCAGCCTATCCTCCGGGACTAGCGGCTACGAGCAGTACTTC
CDR3 protein: CASSLSSGTSGYEQYF
clone size: .
V gene: TRBV7-2
D gene: TRBD2
J gene: TRBJ2-7

CDR3 DNA: TGTGCCAGCAGCTTTGACGGAGACTACGAGCAGTACTTC
CDR3 protein: CASSFDGDYEQYF
clone size: .
V gene: TRBV7-8
D gene: .
J gene: TRBJ2-7

CDR3 DNA: TGTGCCAGCAGCTCAGAGGGCGGGGAGCTGTTTTTT
CDR3 protein: CASSSEGGELFF
clone size: .
V gene: TRBV9
D gene: .
J gene: TRBJ2-2

CDR3 DNA: TGTGCCAGCAGCTTAGTGCGGACTGAAGCTTTCTTT
CDR3 protein: CASSLVRTEAFF
clone size: .
V gene: TRBV11-2
D gene: .
J gene: TRBJ1-1

CDR3 DNA: TGTGCCAGCAGCCCCAGGACTAGCGGGTATCAAGAGACCCAGTACTTC
CDR3 protein: CASSPRTSGYQETQYF
clone size: .
V gene: TRBV9
D gene: TRBD2
J gene: TRBJ2-5

CDR3 DNA: TGCAGCGGTCTGACGGAGAATGGCTACACCTTC
CDR3 protein: CSGLTENGYTF
clone size: once
V gene: TRBV29-1
D gene: .
J gene: TRBJ1-2

CDR3 DNA: TGTGCCAGCAGTTTTGGCCCCAACTGGGAGCAGTACTTC
CDR3 protein: CASSFGPNWEQYF
clone size: .
V gene: TRBV27
D gene: .
J gene: TRBJ2-5

CDR3 DNA: TGTGCCAGTGATGGGACAGGGGGCGACGAGCAGTACTTC
CDR3 protein: CASDGTGGDEQYF
clone size: .
V gene: TRBV5-6
D gene: TRBD1
J gene: TRBJ2-7

CDR3 DNA: TGTGCCAGCAGCCTGGCACAGGAGGGGGCTGGGGAGCAGTACTTC
CDR3 protein: CASSLAQEGAGEQYF
clone size: few
V gene: TRBV5-6
D gene: .
J gene: TRBJ2-7